This passage covers 6 T cell receptor beta chains from one sample sequenced in a study of T cell responses to AZD1222 COVID-19 vaccine. Sequencing used immunoSEQ multiplex PCR; TCRdb keeps in-frame clones, though not all of them. The sample contains 100,000 to 150,000 clones, 89% of which appear only once. The sample was peripheral blood, taken on day 0 of AZD1222 vaccination. The receptors here all came from an adult in good health.

The chain links TRBV9 to TRBJ2-1; D gene uncertain. Trimming removed 4 bases at V and 8 bases at J, with 13 bases between. Germline CDR1 SGDLS, CDR2 YYNGEE. The CDR3 totals 13 residues. CDR3 sequence (DNA): TGTGCCAGCAGCCCCCCGGTGGGGTATGAGCAGTTCTTC. Translated: CASSPPVGYEQFF.

This clone appeared a single time. V gene TRBV5-4 combines with J gene TRBJ1-5, with a possible D match to TRBD1 (5 bases). Germline-derived CDR1 and CDR2 are SGHNT and YYREEE (reference sequence). The CDR3 sequence is 13 residues long. Trimming took 8 bases from V and 4 from J, leaving 13 bases between them. CDR3 bases: TGTGCCAGTGGGATGGGACCAAATCAGCCCCAGCATTTT. It codes for CASGMGPNQPQHF.

The chain employs TRBV6-5 and TRBJ1-5; D uncertain. CDR1 and CDR2 (germline): MNHEY, SVGAGI. The CDR3 loop spans 14 amino acids. Between the trimmed V and J ends, which lost 6 bases and 0 bases, there was a span of 9 bases. CDR3 region: CASRNSNSNQPQHF. DNA of the CDR3: TGTGCCAGCAGAAACAGTAATAGCAATCAGCCCCAGCATTTT.

This chain uses TRBV7-9 with TRBJ1-1; perhaps TRBD1 as D (5 bases). CDR3 length: 16 residues. Trimming stripped 5 bases from V and 0 bases from J, with 16 bases between. Germline-derived CDR1 and CDR2 are SEHNR and FQNEAQ (reference sequence). CDR3 sequence reads: CASSHNPGGMNTEAFF. In DNA, the CDR3 is TGTGCCAGCAGCCACAACCCGGGGGGGATGAACACTGAAGCTTTCTTT.

V and J are TRBV5-1 and TRBJ2-5, with 9 bases fitting TRBD1. The CDR3 length is 16 residues. Germline V gives CDR1 SGHRS, CDR2 YFSETQ. J gave up 1 base and V 3 bases, and 7 bases lay outside the gene matches. The CDR3 DNA reads as TGCGCCAGCAGCTCCCGCCGGGACAGGGCCCAAGAGACCCAGTACTTC. Protein product: CASSSRRDRAQETQYF.

A single count supports this clone. J is TRBJ1-1 and V is TRBV10-3; D call uncertain. The CDR3 totals 18 residues. Deletions cut 0 bases from V and 0 bases from J, with 17 bases between. CDR1 is ENHRY and CDR2 is SYGVKD in the germline V gene. CDR3 bases: TGTGCCATCAGTGAGTCTCTACCAGGAATGAGGATGAACACTGAAGCTTTCTTT. Amino acids: CAISESLPGMRMNTEAFF.